Given below is one TCR beta chain in context. The data are from a study of cytomegalovirus exposure and HLA in healthy donors. PCR was performed using 60 Vbeta and 13 Jbeta primers. Assay used: immunoSEQ multiplex PCR; TCRdb lists only in-frame clones, some missing. The sample includes 180,000 or so clones, roughly 80% of them seen just once. Germline V gives CDR1 GTSNPN, CDR2 SVGIG (reference sequence). The V end was cut by 2 bases, the J end by 0 bases, with 20 bases between. The CDR3 covers 18 residues. Specimen: PBMCs. This receptor was identified in a woman between 50 and 59 years old in good health and CMV-seropositive. The chain carries TRBV30 and TRBJ2-1, with D possibly TRBD1 on 6 matching bases. The CDR3 nucleotides are TGTGCCTGGAGTCCAAAAACCCACAGGGTTTTCTCCTACAATGAGCAGTTCTTC. Translated: CAWSPKTHRVFSYNEQFF.